A selection of T cell receptor beta chains follows, all from one sample in a study of T cells in Graves' hyperthyroidism and ophthalmopathy. MiXCR, applied by TCRdb to the multiplex PCR reads, yields one record per CDR3 protein. Of around 720,000 distinct CDR3 sequences in the sample, roughly a third were seen once. Sequencing used blood. These TCRs come from a middle-aged woman with Graves' hyperthyroidism. The CDR3 runs from the conserved cysteine through the conserved F or W. A D gene is named only where the DNA matches it firmly. Size is omitted from some rows. Given values are once, few, many or a class for expanded clones.

v_call	clone_size	j_call	d_call	cdr3_nt	cdr3_aa
TRBV29-1	NA	TRBJ1-2	NA	TGCAGCGCCACGACAGCTAACTATGGCTACACCTTC	CSATTANYGYTF
TRBV6-5	many	TRBJ2-7	TRBD2	TGTGCCAGCAAAGATAGCGGGAGGGGCTACGAGCAGTACTTC	CASKDSGRGYEQYF
TRBV15	many	TRBJ2-5	NA	TGTGCCACCAGCAGAGACCCCCATGAGACCCAGTACTTC	CATSRDPHETQYF
TRBV20-1	NA	TRBJ2-5	NA	TGCAGTGCTGGAGGAAGTCTGGGATCTAAGGAGACCCAGTACTTC	CSAGGSLGSKETQYF
TRBV7-9	many	TRBJ1-2	TRBD1	TGTGCCAGCAGCTTGGGACAGGGAGGCGGTGGCTACACCTTC	CASSLGQGGGGYTF
TRBV29-1	NA	TRBJ2-5	NA	TGCAGCCTGGGGACCCAAGAGACCCAGTACTTC	CSLGTQETQYF
TRBV10-3	NA	TRBJ2-1	NA	TGTGCCATCAGTGAGTTTGAGAGCTCCAACAATGAGCAGTTCTTC	CAISEFESSNNEQFF
TRBV7-2	many	TRBJ2-2	NA	TGTGCCAGCAGCTTACTCACAATAACCGGGGAGCTGTTTTTT	CASSLLTITGELFF
TRBV11-3	NA	TRBJ1-1	TRBD1	TGTGCCAGCAGCCACACGGGACAGGGTTTAACTTTCTTT	CASSHTGQGLTFF
TRBV12-3/TRBV12-4	many	TRBJ2-5	NA	TGTGCCAGCAGAATTAATTTAGAGACCCAGTACTTC	CASRINLETQYF
TRBV5-5	few	TRBJ1-3	NA	TGCGCCAGCAGCTTCCGGACCTTGGGAAACACCATATATTTT	CASSFRTLGNTIYF
TRBV3-1	once	TRBJ2-5	NA	TGCGCCAGCAGCCAATTATGGGGTAGTGAGACCCAGTACTTC	CASSQLWGSETQYF
TRBV7-2	NA	TRBJ2-7	TRBD1	TGTGCCAGCAGCTTACAAGGGACAGGGGGCTCAGAGCAGTACTTC	CASSLQGTGGSEQYF
TRBV24-1	NA	TRBJ2-1	TRBD2	TGTGCCACCAGTGACCCTGGACTAGCGGGAGGCAATGAGCAGTTCTTC	CATSDPGLAGGNEQFF
TRBV7-9	once	TRBJ2-5	NA	TGTGCCAGCAGCTTAGCGCACGACATGCAAGAGACCCAGTACTTC	CASSLAHDMQETQYF
TRBV13	many	TRBJ2-7	NA	TGTGCCAGCGAATCCAGGTTCTCCTACGAGCAGTACTTC	CASESRFSYEQYF
TRBV2	many	TRBJ1-4	NA	TGTGCCAGCTCGTTCGGACAGCCCAATGAAAAACTGTTTTTT	CASSFGQPNEKLFF
TRBV2	many	TRBJ1-6	TRBD1	TGTGCCAGCCAGGGGGAGATCAGCTCCTATAATTCACCCCTCCACTTT	CASQGEISSYNSPLHF
TRBV7-9	NA	TRBJ2-2	TRBD1	TGTGCCAGCAGTCGCGACACGGGGACAGCGAACACCGGGGAGCTGTTTTTT	CASSRDTGTANTGELFF
TRBV10-3	many	TRBJ1-4	TRBD1	TGTGCCATCAGTACAGGGGCGAACAGCGAAAAACTGTTTTTT	CAISTGANSEKLFF
TRBV7-8	NA	TRBJ1-6	NA	TGTGCCAGCACCCAAACACTGGGGACGCTGGGATCACCCCTCCACTTT	CASTQTLGTLGSPLHF
TRBV30	few	TRBJ2-7	NA	TGTGCCTGGAGTGTAAACGGGGGCGAGCAGTACTTC	CAWSVNGGEQYF
TRBV2	NA	TRBJ1-5	TRBD1	TGTGCCAGCAGTGACCCGGGACAGGACAATCAGCCCCAGCATTTT	CASSDPGQDNQPQHF
TRBV29-1	NA	TRBJ1-2	NA	TGCAGCTTAACTGGGGTCGGCTATGGCTACACCTTC	CSLTGVGYGYTF
TRBV19	many	TRBJ1-1	TRBD1	TGTGCCAGTAGTACTTTAACAGGGGGCTCGGGTGAAGCTTTCTTT	CASSTLTGGSGEAFF
TRBV6-2/TRBV6-3	many	TRBJ1-5	NA	TGTGCCAGCAGCCCAATTACCGTTCAGCCCCAGCATTTT	CASSPITVQPQHF
TRBV12-3/TRBV12-4	many	TRBJ2-5	TRBD1	TGTGCCAGCACCCCGACAGGGGTAGAGACCCAGTACTTC	CASTPTGVETQYF
TRBV11-1	few	TRBJ1-2	TRBD1	TGTGCCAGCAGTTCTCAGAGGGGGCGAGGCTACACCTTC	CASSSQRGRGYTF
TRBV29-1	NA	TRBJ1-4	TRBD1	TGCAGCGTTGAAGATCCGGGACAGGGAGACGAAAAACTGTTTTTT	CSVEDPGQGDEKLFF
TRBV20-1	NA	TRBJ1-1	NA	TGCAGTGCTTCCCGGAGTGGGGATGGGAACACTGAAGCTTTCTTT	CSASRSGDGNTEAFF
TRBV6-5	NA	TRBJ2-7	TRBD2	TGTGCCAGCAGTTACTCGCCTAGCGGGAGCCCCTACGAGCAGTACTTC	CASSYSPSGSPYEQYF
TRBV11-2	few	TRBJ2-2	NA	TGTGCCAGCAGCCGAGCCGACCTGAACACCGGGGAGCTGTTTTTT	CASSRADLNTGELFF
TRBV6-1	few	TRBJ1-2	TRBD1	TGTGCCAGCAGTGAATTAGAGACAGGGCGCTACACCTTC	CASSELETGRYTF
TRBV10-2	many	TRBJ2-7	TRBD2	TGCGCCAGCAGGAGACTAGCGGGACCAACCTACGAGCAGTACTTC	CASRRLAGPTYEQYF
TRBV20-1	many	TRBJ1-1	TRBD1	TGCAGTGCTCCGACAGGGAGGTTCTCTGAAGCTTTCTTT	CSAPTGRFSEAFF
TRBV4-1	NA	TRBJ1-2	TRBD1	TGCGCCAGCAGCCAAATTATAGGGACAGGCCAGGACTATGGCTACACCTTC	CASSQIIGTGQDYGYTF
TRBV12-3/TRBV12-4	many	TRBJ2-5	TRBD2	TGTGCCAGCAGTTTGTCCGCGGGGGGGCTGGGTGAGACCCAGTACTTC	CASSLSAGGLGETQYF
TRBV7-8	NA	TRBJ2-2	TRBD2	TGTGCCAGCAGCTTAGAGGCGGGGGGGAACACCGGGGAGCTGTTTTTT	CASSLEAGGNTGELFF
TRBV19	NA	TRBJ1-1	NA	TGTGCCAGTAGTATCGATCCGGAGATGAACACTGAAGCTTTCTTT	CASSIDPEMNTEAFF
TRBV28	NA	TRBJ1-2	TRBD1	TGTGCCAGCAGTTTTCCAAGGGGACAGGGGGACTACACCTTC	CASSFPRGQGDYTF
TRBV19	many	TRBJ2-5	NA	TGTGCCAGCACGGACAGATTTCAAGAGACCCAGTACTTC	CASTDRFQETQYF
TRBV29-1	NA	TRBJ1-2	NA	TGCAGCGTTGACAAATCGGTACGGATTCCAGGACCTGGGGGCTACACCTTC	CSVDKSVRIPGPGGYTF
TRBV9	few	TRBJ2-2	NA	TGTGCCAGCAGCGTAGCTGCGAGTTACGGCGGGGAGCTGTTTTTT	CASSVAASYGGELFF
TRBV7-9	NA	TRBJ2-2	TRBD2	TGTGCCGGCAGCTTTAGCGGGGGGGACCCGAACACCGGGGAGCTGTTTTTT	CAGSFSGGDPNTGELFF
TRBV20-1	NA	TRBJ2-7	NA	TGCAGTGGAGTTTCGGCATCCCGAGGAGGGAGCGAGCAGTACTTC	CSGVSASRGGSEQYF
TRBV20-1	many	TRBJ1-2	NA	TGCAGTGCTAGAGATCCCCCGAAGAACTATGGCTACACCTTC	CSARDPPKNYGYTF
TRBV6-5	NA	TRBJ2-2	NA	TGTGCCAGCACCGGGCCCCTCACCGGGGAGCTGTTTTTT	CASTGPLTGELFF
TRBV20-1	many	TRBJ2-7	TRBD2	TGCAGTGCTAGTAAACTAGCGGGAACCTACGAGCAGTACTTC	CSASKLAGTYEQYF
TRBV25-1	NA	TRBJ2-3	NA	TGTGCCAGCAGTGACGGCCTTCTGACAGATACGCAGTATTTT	CASSDGLLTDTQYF